Detailed here is one T cell receptor beta chain. It lacks a known antigen. The input lacks base qualities; no much larger clone sits a single base away. The data were taken from a study of shared clonotypes between healthy human individuals (dated by TCRdb to 2019 to 2021). With regard to the full study: Two women and three men aged 18 to 49 years were included in the cohort. For each donor, CD4 naive and CD4 memory were each given three plates, CD8 naive was given two plates, and CD8 memory was given one plate. Blood TCR repertoires of a handful of healthy adults were deeply sequenced to estimate repertoire size and the extent of clonotype sharing between individuals. To increase sequencing depth and limit assay-specific biases, TCR repertoire library preparation and sequencing were carried out by different laboratories using diverse techniques. Leukapheresis yielded between about 0.9 and 8.9 billion PBMCs per donor. General conclusions and limits of the study: Because the study included only a small number of donors, the genetic and exposure-history diversity represented was limited. Naive subsets generally had larger estimated clonotype richness than memory subsets did. Compared with non-shared clonotypes, the clonotypes found in all four sorted-subset donors had higher generation probabilities. Sampling was restricted to blood, and TCR repertoires in tissue are likely to differ from TCR repertoires in blood. Even with the large sequencing depth, rarefaction of the sorted-subset datasets indicated that sequencing was incomplete. Across several donors, around 5.4% of naive CD4, over 3% of naive CD8, 2.3% of memory CD4, and over 0.35% of memory CD8 clonotypes were shared. Pairwise subsampling led to the expectation that sequencing depth would affect the degree of clonotype sharing among donors.

The donors were healthy, HIV-negative adults with no recently reported acute infections or vaccinations. Every donor was a Caucasian adult living in Nashville, Tennessee, USA. CD4+ T cells were enriched by magnetic negative selection, after which naive cells were positively selected on CD45RA and the negative fraction was taken as the memory subset. After blood collection by leukapheresis, PBMCs were isolated using Ficoll-Histopaque density gradient centrifugation and then cryopreserved in the vapor phase of liquid nitrogen. Analytical flow cytometry was used to check the purity and quantity of each magnetically sorted T cell population. From each sorted fraction, genomic DNA was isolated and quantified by UV absorbance on a Nanodrop 2000c. Using the deep immunoSEQ assay, TCR CDR3 regions were amplified from genomic DNA by multiplex PCR. Extracted genomic DNA from each cell subset was spread evenly across all wells of several immunoSEQ 96-well plates, with each plate serving as a replicate. For sorted subsets, approximately 210 ng genomic DNA, equal to tens of thousands of T cell genomes, was loaded into each replicate PCR. The purified libraries were quantified using a Qubit 3.0 fluorometer, sized with a Bioanalyzer 2100, and then quantified again using the KAPA Library Quantification kit. A separate single-read 150-cycle Illumina NextSeq 550 flow cell was used to sequence each immunoSEQ 96-well plate. For the original study's pipeline: The immunoSEQ output contained only junctional sequences without quality scores, so filtering could not match that applied to full-length reads. Sequences were annotated with PyIR, a Python wrapper for IgBLAST v1.9, using IMGT germline references to assign V/J genes and CDR3. Reads with weak V/J assignments (E-value above 1e-6), missing CDR3, stop codons, out-of-frame junctions, or ambiguous translated residues were removed. V3J clonotypes were defined as sequences sharing the same inferred V gene, J gene, and CDR3 amino acid sequence. Percentage overlap between repertoires was computed as shared unique clonotypes divided by the size of the smaller repertoire. Richness of each repertoire was evaluated using RTK rarefaction, the Chao1 estimator, and Recon v2.1 estimates of unobserved clonotypes. OLGA was used to compute generation probabilities for all TCRbeta clonotypes that the gDNA method yielded from a few donors. The clones in this table, taken by TCRdb from immuneACCESS, are in-frame only. Not every clone is retained; where verified, under half of the shortfall comes from an unresolved V gene, and the cause of the rest is unknown. D and trimming were read from the DNA, whereas the V and J calls and clone size are those reported in that table. The sample table records just over 2,000,000 clones; about 95% of these occur just once. The top ten hold roughly 0.13% of the sample.

The receptor was derived from a man younger than 30 in good health. Sequenced material: naive CD4+ T cells sorted from blood. This specimen's cell subset or site label, interpreted: CD45RA+ positively selected.

At the DNA level, the sequence is TGTGCCAGCAGCTTAGCCGCCGAGGGATCCTACGAGCAGTACTTC. It specifies CASSLAAEGSYEQYF. The chain uses TRBV11-2 and TRBJ2-7; TRBD2 could be the D gene, as 5 bases match. V is shortened by 1 base, J by 1 base, and the region joining them spans 11 bases. Measured from the cysteine to the phenylalanine, the CDR3 is 15 residues long. Left in the record is the CDR3 DNA by itself, 45 bases read in frame from the first base. The germline V gene encodes CDR1 SGHAT and CDR2 FQNNGV.